This is a list of T cell receptor beta chains from one sample in a study of T cells in Graves' hyperthyroidism and ophthalmopathy. From the multiplex PCR reads, TCRdb called clonotypes with MiXCR, one entry per CDR3 protein. The data show roughly 180,000 distinct CDR3 sequences, 9.4% seen once. The sample comprised blood. These receptors were obtained from a woman between 18 and 29 years old with Graves' hyperthyroidism that later progressed to Graves' ophthalmopathy. The CDR3 runs from the conserved cysteine through the conserved F or W. A D gene is named only where the DNA matches it firmly. Clone size is given for some rows only: seen once, a few or many times, or a class if the clone is expanded.

many	NA	TRBV7-3	TRBJ2-7	CASSLTLGQEQYF	TGTGCCAGCAGCTTAACGTTGGGGCAAGAGCAGTACTTC
many	TRBD1	TRBV20-1	TRBJ1-2	CSARAHGTAYGYTF	TGCAGTGCTAGAGCCCACGGGACAGCGTATGGCTACACCTTC
many	NA	TRBV6-1	TRBJ2-1	CASSAQRYEQFF	TGTGCCAGCAGTGCTCAACGGTATGAGCAGTTCTTC
many	TRBD2	TRBV7-3	TRBJ2-3	CASSRSGLAGADTQYF	TGTGCCAGCAGCCGGTCGGGACTAGCGGGAGCAGATACGCAGTATTTT
many	TRBD2	TRBV7-8	TRBJ2-3	CASSLGTSGGAGGTQYF	TGTGCCAGCAGCTTGGGGACTAGCGGGGGGGCCGGGGGTACGCAGTATTTT
few	NA	TRBV27	TRBJ1-3	CASSLSTTGNTIYF	TGTGCCAGCAGTTTATCGACCACTGGAAACACCATATATTTT
many	TRBD2	TRBV5-1	TRBJ2-7	CASKETSGKSLEQYF	TGCGCCAGCAAGGAAACTAGCGGGAAATCGTTAGAGCAGTACTTC
many	TRBD2	TRBV29-1	TRBJ2-7	CSVEDPAGGPNEQYF	TGCAGCGTTGAAGATCCAGCGGGGGGGCCGAACGAGCAGTACTTC
many	NA	TRBV6-5	TRBJ1-2	CASSYSYRTAIYGYTF	TGTGCCAGCAGTTACTCCTACCGGACAGCTATCTATGGCTACACCTTC
few	NA	TRBV9	TRBJ2-7	CASSPFGGPGREQYF	TGTGCCAGCAGCCCTTTTGGCGGGCCTGGTCGGGAGCAGTACTTC
NA	TRBD1	TRBV19	TRBJ1-1	CATRARGLTEAFF	TGTGCCACAAGGGCCAGGGGGCTAACTGAAGCTTTCTTT
many	NA	TRBV28	TRBJ1-1	CASSSGVGTEAFF	TGTGCCAGCAGTTCCGGGGTGGGCACTGAAGCTTTCTTT
few	NA	TRBV20-1	TRBJ1-5	CSATPGSGVGNQPQHF	TGCAGTGCTACCCCGGGGTCCGGAGTAGGCAATCAGCCCCAGCATTTT
many	NA	TRBV3-1	TRBJ1-4	CASSPRSGSSEKLFF	TGTGCCAGCAGCCCCCGAAGTGGGTCCAGCGAAAAACTGTTTTTT
many	NA	TRBV28	TRBJ2-5	CASSIGTPGEETQYF	TGTGCCAGCAGTATCGGGACTCCGGGAGAAGAGACCCAGTACTTC
many	NA	TRBV6-4	TRBJ2-2	CASSVVVHVGELFF	TGTGCCAGCAGTGTCGTGGTACATGTCGGGGAGCTGTTTTTT
NA	NA	TRBV4-1	TRBJ2-7	CASSQDRVGSYEQYF	TGCGCCAGCAGCCAAGACAGGGTAGGCTCCTACGAGCAGTACTTC
many	NA	TRBV7-8	TRBJ2-2	CASSLVSIPNTGELFF	TGTGCCAGCAGCTTAGTAAGCATACCGAACACCGGGGAGCTGTTTTTT
few	NA	TRBV12-3/TRBV12-4	TRBJ2-2	CASRESGGGELFF	TGTGCCAGCAGGGAGAGTGGGGGCGGGGAGCTGTTTTTT
NA	TRBD1	TRBV6-2/TRBV6-3	TRBJ1-2	CASSNTGGFYGYTF	TGTGCCAGCAGTAACACAGGGGGCTTCTATGGCTACACCTTC
many	TRBD2	TRBV9	TRBJ2-3	CASADSLAGGPKDTQYF	TGTGCCAGCGCGGATTCTTTAGCGGGAGGGCCCAAAGATACGCAGTATTTT
NA	TRBD2	TRBV5-1	TRBJ2-7	CASSLDTSGDGLREQYF	TGCGCCAGCAGCTTGGACACTAGCGGGGATGGGTTAAGGGAGCAGTACTTC
NA	NA	TRBV5-1	TRBJ2-7	CASSLVGSDEQYF	TGCGCCAGCAGCTTGGTGGGTAGTGACGAGCAGTACTTC
many	NA	TRBV6-2/TRBV6-3	TRBJ2-1	CASNDFSSYNEQFF	TGTGCCAGCAATGACTTCAGCTCCTACAATGAGCAGTTCTTC
many	NA	TRBV24-1	TRBJ1-5	CATSDFTRNQPQHF	TGTGCCACCAGTGATTTTACCCGCAATCAGCCCCAGCATTTT
NA	NA	TRBV12-3/TRBV12-4	TRBJ2-1	CASLKSGSFFNEQFF	TGTGCCAGCCTCAAATCGGGCTCATTTTTCAATGAGCAGTTCTTC
many	NA	TRBV6-2/TRBV6-3	TRBJ1-2	CASSSDRGYGYTF	TGTGCCAGCAGCTCGGACAGAGGTTATGGCTACACCTTC
many	NA	TRBV5-5	TRBJ2-2	CASSLATGNTGELFF	TGTGCCAGCAGCCTAGCGACAGGGAACACCGGGGAGCTGTTTTTT
NA	TRBD1	TRBV27	TRBJ2-1	CASSSRTGGVEQFF	TGTGCCAGCAGTTCCCGGACAGGGGGCGTTGAGCAGTTCTTC
many	NA	TRBV10-2	TRBJ1-1	CASSESGGGTEAFF	TGCGCCAGCAGTGAGTCAGGGGGGGGCACTGAAGCTTTCTTT
many	NA	TRBV11-2	TRBJ2-1	CASSWVFENEQFF	TGTGCCAGCAGCTGGGTATTTGAGAATGAGCAGTTCTTC
many	TRBD1	TRBV29-1	TRBJ1-4	CSVEGQGNEKLFF	TGCAGCGTTGAGGGACAGGGAAATGAAAAACTGTTTTTT
few	NA	TRBV6-2/TRBV6-3	TRBJ1-5	CASSYRSRNLNQPQHF	TGTGCCAGCAGTTACCGTTCGCGGAATTTAAATCAGCCCCAGCATTTT
many	NA	TRBV20-1	TRBJ1-1	CSAKPWDKNTEAFF	TGCAGTGCTAAACCCTGGGACAAGAACACTGAAGCTTTCTTT
NA	TRBD1	TRBV30	TRBJ2-1	CAWSVPTGASNEQFF	TGTGCCTGGAGTGTACCAACAGGGGCTAGCAATGAGCAGTTCTTC
NA	NA	TRBV5-1	TRBJ1-1	CASSLVAQNTEAFF	TGTGCCAGCAGCTTGGTAGCTCAGAACACTGAAGCTTTCTTT
many	TRBD1	TRBV20-1	TRBJ2-3	CSANRQGPGDSTDTQYF	TGCAGTGCTAACCGACAGGGCCCCGGAGATAGCACAGATACGCAGTATTTT
few	TRBD1	TRBV7-2	TRBJ1-2	CASSLVQGAPDYGYTF	TGTGCCAGCAGCTTAGTACAGGGGGCGCCGGACTATGGCTACACCTTC
NA	TRBD2	TRBV7-2	TRBJ2-7	CASSWLIAGASYEQYF	TGTGCCAGCAGCTGGTTAATAGCGGGAGCGTCCTACGAGCAGTACTTC
few	NA	TRBV4-1	TRBJ1-1	CASSQDRRPMNTEAFF	TGCGCCAGCAGCCAAGATAGGAGACCAATGAACACTGAAGCTTTCTTT
NA	TRBD2	TRBV11-2	TRBJ2-1	CASRTLAGPYNEQFF	TGTGCCAGCAGGACACTAGCGGGACCCTACAATGAGCAGTTCTTC
many	TRBD1	TRBV2	TRBJ1-4	CASSARTGVEKLFF	TGTGCCAGCAGTGCGAGGACAGGGGTTGAAAAACTGTTTTTT
many	NA	TRBV28	TRBJ1-5	CASSQTQNSNQPQHF	TGTGCCAGCAGTCAAACACAAAATAGCAATCAGCCCCAGCATTTT
many	NA	TRBV9	TRBJ2-1	CASSAPRGSSYNEQFF	TGTGCCAGCAGCGCCCCAAGGGGGAGCTCCTACAATGAGCAGTTCTTC
many	TRBD2	TRBV30	TRBJ2-1	CAWSTGGRLNEQFF	TGTGCCTGGAGTACGGGAGGCAGACTCAATGAGCAGTTCTTC
few	NA	TRBV6-1	TRBJ2-4	CASSDPDGEGIQYF	TGTGCCAGCAGTGATCCCGACGGTGAGGGTATTCAGTACTTC
NA	TRBD1	TRBV18	TRBJ1-3	CASSPITTGTGVGNTIYF	TGTGCCAGCTCACCGATTACTACCGGGACAGGGGTTGGAAACACCATATATTTT
NA	NA	TRBV30	TRBJ1-1	CATIRQMNTGAFF	TGTGCCACGATTAGGCAGATGAACACTGGGGCTTTCTTT
NA	NA	TRBV3-1	TRBJ1-6	CASSQGPAPNSPLHF	TGTGCCAGCAGCCAAGGGCCCGCACCCAATTCACCCCTCCACTTT
many	TRBD2	TRBV20-1	TRBJ2-1	CSALAGFNNEQFF	TGCAGTGCTCTAGCGGGGTTCAACAATGAGCAGTTCTTC
many	NA	TRBV3-1	TRBJ1-1	CASSQRGGDTEAFF	TGTGCCAGCAGCCAAAGGGGGGGCGACACTGAAGCTTTCTTT